The TCR beta chain under discussion was sequenced for a study of blood T cells in healthy people across ages (dated by TCRdb to between 2014 and 2017). Turning to the overall study: In model experiments, roughly one uniquely barcoded TCR beta cDNA molecule per two T cells was captured by template switching. The study measured age-related changes in TCR beta repertoire diversity using deep sequencing normalized with unique cDNA molecular identifiers. The donors were divided into four age groups: young (average around 17 years), middle-aged (approximately 42), aged (around 59) and long-lived (about 80). To avoid experimental bias, donors of different ages were spread randomly across the sequencing lanes. Two additional independent replicas of 1 million unique cDNA reads from the same blood draw were analyzed for two donors (one aged 18 to 29 and one aged 80 or older). The paper's findings and limits, for the study overall: Observed TCR beta diversity per million T cells fell roughly linearly with age, and a significant reduction was already apparent by age roughly 41. Compared with the aged group, more naive CD4+ T cells, fewer expanded clones and increased TCR diversity were shown by the long-lived group, suggesting age selection. Observed TCR beta diversity correlated strongly with the percentage of naive T cells measured by flow cytometry. Estimates of total diversity based on one million sequenced T cells were regarded as lower bounds and as underestimates. Because the CMV infection status of the donors was unknown, age-related changes in expanded clonotypes may potentially have been confounded. Since profiling was done on bulk unsorted PBMCs, naive and antigen-experienced compartments could not be conclusively compared.

Donors were 39 systemically healthy Caucasian individuals from Russia aged roughly 6 to 90 years. Each donor gave about 10 milliliters of peripheral blood, drawn into EDTA-treated Vacutainer tubes. Ficoll-Paque density-gradient centrifugation was used to isolate PBMCs, with at least 6.5 million per sample. Total RNA was extracted from PBMCs with Trizol reagent, with at least 5 micrograms obtained per sample. For every donor, an aliquot of PBMCs went through flow cytometry to measure the percentages of naive CD45RAhigh/CD27high T cells. Concerning this clonotype: There is no known antigen for this receptor. Base-call qualities are not available, and no considerably larger clone is one nucleotide away.

Library preparation was by 5' RACE. Sequencing relied on an Illumina HiSeq 2500. The second PCR ran for about 7 to 11 cycles and used a J-beta primer mix along with a sample-barcoded 5' primer. A template-switch 5' adaptor carrying 12 random nucleotides introduced a unique molecular identifier onto each TCR beta cDNA molecule. At least 2.5 million CDR3-containing paired-end reads were obtained from each sample. First-strand cDNA synthesis was performed from all RNA using the Mint cDNA synthesis kit, with priming by a TRBC-specific oligonucleotide. All cDNA was treated with uracil-DNA glycosylase and then went through a first 18-cycle PCR with the universal primers M1SS and BC2_uni_R. The study's processing was this. Normalization of each sample was performed by random selection of 1 million high-quality reads, each carrying a distinct molecular identifier. Instead of being binned into consensus sequences, reads with shared molecular identifiers were discarded. MiTCR, set to a Q25 quality threshold and the strictest error-elimination algorithm, was used for CDR3 identification, clonotype clustering and error correction. A nonparametric unseen species model with Euler transformation was used to estimate lower-bound total TCR beta diversity. Using fastp at Q25 and MiXCR, TCRdb reprocessed the public reads and kept productive beta chains. Entries that share a CDR3 protein sequence are merged under the most common genes and DNA. In this record, the V and J calls reflect TCRdb's handling and not the investigators' own analysis. The sample data list about 1.6 million distinct CDR3 sequences, and approximately 32% of these were observed just once. Together, the top ten hold approximately 10% of the sample.

From V the trimming removes 6 bases and from J it removes 9 bases, while the gene matches leave 17 bases of the junction unaccounted for. The CDR3 covers 15 residues, taking in both the cysteine and the phenylalanine. Left in the record is the CDR3 DNA by itself, 45 bases read in frame from the first base. From the germline V gene (reference sequence), CDR1 is DFQATT and CDR2 is SNEGSKA. The receptor was isolated from a woman aged 25 to 39 in good health. Recombination joined TRBV20-1 with TRBJ2-1; TRBD2 fits 7 bases in the junction. What was sequenced was blood. The CDR3 loop reads CSALFGGSRHSEQFF. The base sequence is TGCAGTGCCCTTTTTGGCGGGAGCAGGCACAGTGAGCAGTTCTTC.